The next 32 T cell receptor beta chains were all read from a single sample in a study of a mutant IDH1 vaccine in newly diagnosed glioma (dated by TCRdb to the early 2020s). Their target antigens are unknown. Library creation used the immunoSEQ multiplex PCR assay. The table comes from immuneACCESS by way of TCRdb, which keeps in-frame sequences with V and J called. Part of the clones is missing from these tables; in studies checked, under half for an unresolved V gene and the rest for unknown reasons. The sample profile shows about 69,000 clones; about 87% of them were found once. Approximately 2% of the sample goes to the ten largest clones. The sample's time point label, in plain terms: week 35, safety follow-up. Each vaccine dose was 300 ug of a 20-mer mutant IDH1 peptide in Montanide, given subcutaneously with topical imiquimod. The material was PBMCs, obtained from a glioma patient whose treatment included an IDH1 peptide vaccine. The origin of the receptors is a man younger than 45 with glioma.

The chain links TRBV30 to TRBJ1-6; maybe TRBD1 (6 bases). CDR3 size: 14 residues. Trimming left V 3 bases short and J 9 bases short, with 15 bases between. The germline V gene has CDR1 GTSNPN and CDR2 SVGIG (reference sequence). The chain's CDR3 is CAWRAGTLVSPLHF. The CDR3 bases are TGTGCCTGGAGAGCCGGGACATTGGTTTCACCCCTCCACTTT.

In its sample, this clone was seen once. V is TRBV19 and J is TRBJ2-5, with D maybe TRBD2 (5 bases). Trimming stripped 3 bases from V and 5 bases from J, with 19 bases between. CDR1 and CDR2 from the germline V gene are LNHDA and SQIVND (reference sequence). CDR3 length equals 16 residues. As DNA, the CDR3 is TGTGCCAGTAGTATGAAGGGAGCTCACCCGGGGGAGACCCAGTACTTC. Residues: CASSMKGAHPGETQYF.

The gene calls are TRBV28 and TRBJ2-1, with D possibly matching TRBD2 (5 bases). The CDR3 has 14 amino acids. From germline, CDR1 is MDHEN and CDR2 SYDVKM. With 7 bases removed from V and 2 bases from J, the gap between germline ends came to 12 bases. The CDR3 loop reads CASTYPGTYNEQFF. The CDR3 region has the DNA TGTGCCAGCACCTACCCGGGGACCTACAATGAGCAGTTCTTC.

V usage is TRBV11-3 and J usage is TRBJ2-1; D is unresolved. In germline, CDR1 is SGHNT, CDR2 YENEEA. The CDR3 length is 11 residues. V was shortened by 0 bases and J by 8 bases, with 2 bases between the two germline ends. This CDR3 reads CASSLEDEQFF. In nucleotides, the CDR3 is TGTGCCAGCAGCTTAGAGGATGAGCAGTTCTTC.

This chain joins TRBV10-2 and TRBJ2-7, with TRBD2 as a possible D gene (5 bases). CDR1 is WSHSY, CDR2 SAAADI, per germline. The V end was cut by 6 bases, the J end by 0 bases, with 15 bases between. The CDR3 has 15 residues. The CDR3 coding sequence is TGCGCCAGCAGGATTCGGAGTGGGAGCTCCTACGAGCAGTACTTC. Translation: CASRIRSGSSYEQYF.

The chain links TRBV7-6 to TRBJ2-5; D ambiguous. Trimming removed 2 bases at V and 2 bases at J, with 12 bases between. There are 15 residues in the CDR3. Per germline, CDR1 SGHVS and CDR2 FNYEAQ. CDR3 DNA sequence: TGTGCCAGCAGCTTATTGCCTCTGCGTCAAGAGACCCAGTACTTC. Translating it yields CASSLLPLRQETQYF.

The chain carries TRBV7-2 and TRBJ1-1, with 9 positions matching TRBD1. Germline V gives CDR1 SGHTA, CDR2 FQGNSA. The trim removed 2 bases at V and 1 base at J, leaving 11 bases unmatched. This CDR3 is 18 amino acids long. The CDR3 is CASSLPRVYRGPNTEAFF. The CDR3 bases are TGTGCCAGCAGCTTACCCCGCGTTTACAGGGGGCCGAACACTGAAGCTTTCTTT.

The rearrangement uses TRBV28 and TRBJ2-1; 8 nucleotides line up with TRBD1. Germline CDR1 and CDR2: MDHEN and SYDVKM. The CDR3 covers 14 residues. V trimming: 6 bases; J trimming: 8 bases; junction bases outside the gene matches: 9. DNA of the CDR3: TGTGCCAGCAGGAGGACAGGGCGAAGGGATGAGCAGTTCTTC. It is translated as CASRRTGRRDEQFF.

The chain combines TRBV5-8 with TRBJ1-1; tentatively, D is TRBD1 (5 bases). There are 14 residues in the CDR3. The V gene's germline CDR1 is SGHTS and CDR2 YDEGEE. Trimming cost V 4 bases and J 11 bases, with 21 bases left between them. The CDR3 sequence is CASSLGAGGTVAFF. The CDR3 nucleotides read TGTGCCAGCAGCCTTGGGGCGGGGGGGACGGTTGCTTTCTTT.

This chain's CDR3 is CSAILYGGYTF. In DNA, the CDR3 is TGCAGTGCTATCTTATACGGAGGCTACACCTTC. This chain connects TRBV20-1 to TRBJ1-2; D not certain. Per the germline V gene, CDR1 is DFQATT and CDR2 is SNEGSKA (reference sequence). The CDR3 is made up of 11 amino acids. V dropped 4 bases and J dropped 8 bases, with 11 bases sitting between them.

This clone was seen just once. The CDR3 sequence: CASSPGSPQKTQYF. CDR3 DNA: TGTGCCAGCAGTCCCGGGAGCCCGCAGAAGACCCAGTACTTC. This chain connects TRBV2 to TRBJ2-5; D may be TRBD2 (6 bases). Between the trimmed V and J ends, which lost 5 bases and 6 bases, there was a span of 16 bases. The length of the CDR3 is 14 residues. From germline, CDR1 is SNHLY and CDR2 FYNNEI.

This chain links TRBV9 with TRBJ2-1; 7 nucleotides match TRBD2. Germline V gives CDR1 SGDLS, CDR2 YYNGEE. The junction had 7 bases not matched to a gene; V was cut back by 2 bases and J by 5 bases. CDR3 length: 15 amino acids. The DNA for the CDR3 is TGTGCCAGCAGCGTGGCAGCGGGGCTCCACAATGAGCAGTTCTTC. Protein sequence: CASSVAAGLHNEQFF. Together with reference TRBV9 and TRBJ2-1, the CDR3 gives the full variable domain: DSGVTQTPKHLITATGQRVTLRCSPRSGDLSVYWYQQSLDQGLQFLIQYYNGEERAKGNILERFSAQQFPDLHSELNLSSLELGDSALYFCASSVAAGLHNEQFFGPGTRLTVL.

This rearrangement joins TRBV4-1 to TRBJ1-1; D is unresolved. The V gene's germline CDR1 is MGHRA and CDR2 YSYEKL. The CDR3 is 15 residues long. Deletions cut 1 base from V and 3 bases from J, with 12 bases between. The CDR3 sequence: CASSQGRDRYTEAFF. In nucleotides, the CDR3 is TGCGCCAGCAGCCAAGGTCGCGACCGATACACTGAAGCTTTCTTT.

CDR3 residues: CASSPGGAGANVLTF. In DNA form, the CDR3 reads TGTGCCAGCAGCCCCGGAGGGGCTGGGGCCAACGTCCTGACTTTC. This chain connects TRBV9 to TRBJ2-6; TRBD2 is a possible D gene (6 bases). The V and J ends lost 4 bases and 2 bases respectively, with 10 bases between them. The CDR3 sequence is 15 residues long. Per the germline V gene, CDR1 is SGDLS and CDR2 is YYNGEE.

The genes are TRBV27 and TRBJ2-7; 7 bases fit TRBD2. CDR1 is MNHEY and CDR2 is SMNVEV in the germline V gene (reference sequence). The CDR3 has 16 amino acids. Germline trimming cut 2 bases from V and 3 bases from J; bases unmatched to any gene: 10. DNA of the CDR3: TGTGCCAGCAGTTTAAGCGTAGCGGGTGGTTTCTACGAGCAGTACTTC. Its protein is CASSLSVAGGFYEQYF.

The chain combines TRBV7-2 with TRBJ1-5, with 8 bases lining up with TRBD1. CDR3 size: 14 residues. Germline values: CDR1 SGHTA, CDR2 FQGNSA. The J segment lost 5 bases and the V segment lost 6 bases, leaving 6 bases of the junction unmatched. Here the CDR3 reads CASSRQGFDQPQHF. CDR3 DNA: TGTGCCAGCAGTAGACAGGGGTTTGATCAGCCCCAGCATTTT.

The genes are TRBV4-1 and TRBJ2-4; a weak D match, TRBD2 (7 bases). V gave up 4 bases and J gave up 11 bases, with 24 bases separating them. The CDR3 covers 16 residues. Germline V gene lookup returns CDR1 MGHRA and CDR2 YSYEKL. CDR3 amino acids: CASSLSPGPKGGVQYF. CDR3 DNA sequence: TGCGCCAGCAGCCTCAGTCCGGGTCCGAAGGGGGGGGTTCAGTACTTC.

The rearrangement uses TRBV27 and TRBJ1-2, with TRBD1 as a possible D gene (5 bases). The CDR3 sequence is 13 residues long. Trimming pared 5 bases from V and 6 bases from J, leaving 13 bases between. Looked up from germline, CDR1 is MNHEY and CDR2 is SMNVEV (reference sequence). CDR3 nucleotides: TGTGCCAGCAGTCTCGGGGCAGTGGATGGCTACACCTTC. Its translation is CASSLGAVDGYTF.

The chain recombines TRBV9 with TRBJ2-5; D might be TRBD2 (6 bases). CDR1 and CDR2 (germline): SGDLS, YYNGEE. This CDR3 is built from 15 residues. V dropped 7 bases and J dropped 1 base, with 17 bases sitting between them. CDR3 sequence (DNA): TGTGCCAGCTCTGCTTTAGCGGCGCTCCAAGAGACCCAGTACTTC. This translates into CASSALAALQETQYF.

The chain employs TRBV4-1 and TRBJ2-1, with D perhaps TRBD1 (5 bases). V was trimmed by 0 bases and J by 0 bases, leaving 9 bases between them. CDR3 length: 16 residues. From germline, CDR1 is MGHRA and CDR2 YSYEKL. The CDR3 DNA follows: TGCGCCAGCAGCCAAGAACAGGTCAGCTCCTACAATGAGCAGTTCTTC. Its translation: CASSQEQVSSYNEQFF.

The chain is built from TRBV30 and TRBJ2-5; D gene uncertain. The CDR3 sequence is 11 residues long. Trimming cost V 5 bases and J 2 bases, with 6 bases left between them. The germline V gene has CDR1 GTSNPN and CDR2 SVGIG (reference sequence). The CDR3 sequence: CAWDNQETQYF. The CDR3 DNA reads TGTGCCTGGGACAATCAAGAGACCCAGTACTTC.

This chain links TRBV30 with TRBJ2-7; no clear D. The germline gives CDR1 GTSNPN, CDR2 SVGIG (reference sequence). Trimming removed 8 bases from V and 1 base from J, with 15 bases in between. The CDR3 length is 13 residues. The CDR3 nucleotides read TGTGCCGGACGACGAGACGGTTCCTACGAGCAGTACTTC. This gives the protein CAGRRDGSYEQYF.

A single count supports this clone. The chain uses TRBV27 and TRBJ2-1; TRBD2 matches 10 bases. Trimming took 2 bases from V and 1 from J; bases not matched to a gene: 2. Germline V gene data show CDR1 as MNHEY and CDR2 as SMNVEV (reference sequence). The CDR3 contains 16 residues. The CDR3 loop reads CASSLLAGESYNEQFF. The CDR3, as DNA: TGTGCCAGCAGTTTACTAGCGGGAGAGTCCTACAATGAGCAGTTCTTC.

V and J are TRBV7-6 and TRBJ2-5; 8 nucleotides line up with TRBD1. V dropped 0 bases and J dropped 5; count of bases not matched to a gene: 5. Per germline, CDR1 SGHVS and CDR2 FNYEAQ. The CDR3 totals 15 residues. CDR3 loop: CASSLADRVGETQYF. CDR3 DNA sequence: TGTGCCAGCAGCTTAGCGGACAGGGTAGGGGAGACCCAGTACTTC.

The CDR3 spells CASSLAGDRDHGYTF. The CDR3 DNA follows: TGCGCCAGCAGCTTGGCCGGGGACAGGGACCATGGCTACACCTTC. The chain recombines TRBV5-1 with TRBJ1-2; TRBD1 matches 9 bases. The J segment lost 6 bases and the V segment lost 0 bases, leaving 6 bases of the junction unmatched. The length of the CDR3 is 15 residues. Germline-derived CDR1 and CDR2 are SGHRS and YFSETQ.

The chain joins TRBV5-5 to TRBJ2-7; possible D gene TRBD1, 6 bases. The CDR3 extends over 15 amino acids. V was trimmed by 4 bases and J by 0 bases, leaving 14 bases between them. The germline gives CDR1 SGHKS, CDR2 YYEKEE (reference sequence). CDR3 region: CASSRWTDSSYEQYF. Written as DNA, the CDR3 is TGTGCCAGCAGCCGATGGACAGACAGCTCCTACGAGCAGTACTTC.

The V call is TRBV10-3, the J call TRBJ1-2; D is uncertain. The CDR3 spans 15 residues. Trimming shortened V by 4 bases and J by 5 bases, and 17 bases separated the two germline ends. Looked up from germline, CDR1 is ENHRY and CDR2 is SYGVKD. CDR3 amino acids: CAISGETFTSYGYTF. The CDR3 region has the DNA TGTGCCATCAGTGGGGAAACATTCACGTCATATGGCTACACCTTC.

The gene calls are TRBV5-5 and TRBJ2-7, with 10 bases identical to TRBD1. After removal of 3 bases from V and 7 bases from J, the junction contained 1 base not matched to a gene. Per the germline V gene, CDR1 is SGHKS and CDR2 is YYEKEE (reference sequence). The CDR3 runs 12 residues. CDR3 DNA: TGTGCCAGCAGCTGGGGACAGGGGGAGCAGTACTTC. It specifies CASSWGQGEQYF.

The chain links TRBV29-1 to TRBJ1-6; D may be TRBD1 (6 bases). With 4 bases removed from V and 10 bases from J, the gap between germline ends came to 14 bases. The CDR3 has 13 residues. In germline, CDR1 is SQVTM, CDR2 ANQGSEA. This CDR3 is CSVAVGGNSPLHF. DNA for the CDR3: TGCAGCGTTGCCGTGGGGGGCAACTCACCCCTCCACTTT.

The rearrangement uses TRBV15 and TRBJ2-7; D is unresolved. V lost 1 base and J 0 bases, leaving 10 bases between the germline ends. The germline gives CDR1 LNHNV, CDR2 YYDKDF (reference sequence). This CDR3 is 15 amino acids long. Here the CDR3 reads CATSRARPPSYEQYF. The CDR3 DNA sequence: TGTGCCACCAGCAGAGCCAGGCCTCCCTCCTACGAGCAGTACTTC.

The CDR3 DNA reads as TGTGCCAGCGCCTGGACTGGAACCTACAATGAGCAGTTCTTC. The encoded protein is CASAWTGTYNEQFF. This sequence joins TRBV27 and TRBJ2-1; weak D call: TRBD2 (5 bases). The CDR3 is 14 amino acids. CDR1 is MNHEY and CDR2 is SMNVEV in the germline V gene (reference sequence). V shed 8 bases and J shed 2 bases, with 13 bases lying between them.

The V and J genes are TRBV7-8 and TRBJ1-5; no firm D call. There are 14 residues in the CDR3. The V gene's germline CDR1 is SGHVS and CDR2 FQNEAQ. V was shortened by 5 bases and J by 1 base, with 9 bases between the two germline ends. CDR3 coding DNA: TGTGCCAGCAGCCCAAGCGCCAGCAATCAGCCCCAGCATTTT. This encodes CASSPSASNQPQHF.